This T cell receptor (beta chain) was identified in a study of a mutant IDH1 vaccine in newly diagnosed glioma. Study details: Vaccination followed radiotherapy alone by 4-6 weeks, or accompanied temozolomide cycles.

As for time point: week 35, safety follow-up. The study gave 300 ug of mutant IDH1 20-mer peptide per vaccine dose, with topical imiquimod. Assay used: immunoSEQ multiplex PCR; TCRdb lists only in-frame clones, some missing. This sample has about 47,000 clones, with about 88% found just once. Details on this clone: Antigen specificity is unknown.

V was clipped by 4 bases and J by 0 bases; unmatched bases: 7. Germline values: CDR1 ENHRY, CDR2 SYGVKD. This CDR3 contains 16 residues. The TCR originated in a woman in her thirties or forties with glioma. The chain uses TRBV10-3 and TRBJ2-3, with 7 bases that match TRBD2. This specimen was PBMCs, taken from a glioma patient whose treatment included an IDH1 peptide vaccine. As DNA, the CDR3 is TGTGCCATCAGTGGGACTAGTGCGACTAGCACAGATACGCAGTATTTT. It encodes CAISGTSATSTDTQYF.